This entry lists 13 T cell receptor beta chains sequenced from one sample in a study of blood T cell repertoires in COVID-19. Sequenced by immunoSEQ multiplex PCR; TCRdb stores in-frame clones only, minus some. The sample carries 200,000 to 250,000 clones, about 85% recorded once. Sequenced material: peripheral blood. All receptors come from a man aged 65-85 years with acute or convalescent COVID-19.

V is TRBV9 and J is TRBJ2-2, with D possibly matching TRBD2 (6 bases). Trimming cost V 0 bases and J 5 bases, with 14 bases left between them. CDR3 length equals 16 residues. Germline-derived CDR1 and CDR2 are SGDLS and YYNGEE. CDR3 nucleotides: TGTGCCAGCAGCGTAGTAGTTGGGAGGAGGACCGGGGAGCTGTTTTTT. Its protein product is CASSVVVGRRTGELFF.

The chain has TRBV2 and TRBJ2-2; D is unclear. The CDR3 runs to 14 residues. The V gene's germline CDR1 is SNHLY and CDR2 FYNNEI. The germline V and J ends were trimmed by 6 bases and 0 bases, with 8 bases remaining between them. In DNA form, the CDR3 reads TGTGCCAGCAGGGGCCAGGCGAACACCGGGGAGCTGTTTTTT. It is translated as CASRGQANTGELFF.

V usage is TRBV7-8 and J usage is TRBJ1-4; 8 bases match TRBD1. Germline CDR1 and CDR2: SGHVS and FQNEAQ. The CDR3 contains 15 residues. The junction had 4 bases not matched to a gene; V was cut back by 2 bases and J by 5 bases. The CDR3 bases are TGTGCCAGCAGCTTAAGGACAGGGACAAATGAAAAACTGTTTTTT. As protein: CASSLRTGTNEKLFF.

The chain is built from TRBV18 and TRBJ1-1, with D tentatively TRBD1 (5 bases). Germline CDR1 and CDR2: KGHSH and LQKENI. The CDR3 spans 17 residues. Trimming stripped 6 bases from V and 1 base from J, with 21 bases between. The CDR3 here is CASSPPIGGARNTEAFF. CDR3 in DNA: TGTGCCAGCTCCCCTCCTATTGGAGGGGCGAGGAACACTGAAGCTTTCTTT.

The chain joins TRBV4-2 to TRBJ2-7; TRBD2 agrees at 9 bases. The length of the CDR3 is 15 residues. Looked up from germline, CDR1 is LGHNA and CDR2 is YNFKEQ. J gave up 7 bases and V 1 base, and 8 bases lay outside the gene matches. The CDR3 is CASSQGERGRGEQYF. In nucleotides, the CDR3 is TGTGCCAGCAGCCAAGGGGAACGCGGGAGGGGTGAGCAGTACTTC.

The sample holds one count of this clone. The V gene is TRBV4-3, the J gene TRBJ2-1, with 8 bases identical to TRBD2. Trimming removed 0 bases from V and 2 bases from J; junction bases left unmatched: 6. CDR1 is LGHNA, CDR2 YSLEER, per germline. CDR3 length: 17 amino acids. Written as DNA, the CDR3 is TGCGCCAGCAGCCAAGATCCAGCGGGAGTCCCCTACAATGAGCAGTTCTTC. Translated: CASSQDPAGVPYNEQFF.

V is TRBV7-9 and J is TRBJ1-2; no definite D call. This CDR3 has 14 amino acids. V lost 2 bases to trimming and J lost 2 bases, with 9 bases between them. Germline lookup yields CDR1 SEHNR and CDR2 FQNEAQ (reference sequence). CDR3 amino acids: CASSLSKENYGYTF. CDR3 bases: TGTGCCAGCAGCTTATCAAAAGAGAACTATGGCTACACCTTC.

This sequence joins TRBV25-1 and TRBJ2-5, with 9 nucleotides matching TRBD1. The CDR3 has 14 residues. V lost 11 bases to trimming and J lost 1 base; unmatched junction nucleotides: 8. CDR1 MGHDK and CDR2 SYGVNS come from the germline V gene. The CDR3: CAVTGGPLQETQYF. The DNA for the CDR3 is TGTGCCGTCACAGGGGGCCCTCTCCAAGAGACCCAGTACTTC.

The V call is TRBV18, the J call TRBJ2-1, with 13 positions matching TRBD2. Germline CDR1 reads KGHSH; CDR2 reads LQKENI. V gave up 1 base and J gave up 10 bases; unmatched junction bases: 13. The CDR3 runs 18 residues. The CDR3 region is CASSPLLGTSGNIAEQFF. DNA of the CDR3: TGTGCCAGCTCACCACTTCTAGGGACTAGCGGGAACATCGCGGAGCAGTTCTTC.

The chain uses TRBV29-1 and TRBJ2-1; D may be TRBD1 (5 bases). The CDR3 consists of 11 residues. Per germline, CDR1 SQVTM and CDR2 ANQGSEA. Trimming left V 6 bases short and J 9 bases short, with 12 bases between. Here the CDR3 reads CSVSGKTEQFF. The CDR3 DNA reads as TGCAGCGTCTCAGGGAAAACTGAGCAGTTCTTC.

V and J are TRBV5-1 and TRBJ2-5; 8 nucleotides agree with TRBD1. The CDR3 covers 15 residues. Germline V gene data show CDR1 as SGHRS and CDR2 as YFSETQ. The V segment lost 0 bases and the J segment 0 bases; nucleotides outside the gene matches: 1. The CDR3 coding sequence is TGCGCCAGCAGCTTGGGGACAGGGTACCAAGAGACCCAGTACTTC. Amino acid sequence: CASSLGTGYQETQYF.

This clone has only one observation. The J gene is TRBJ1-2, the V gene TRBV6-5; maybe TRBD1 (5 bases). Germline values: CDR1 MNHEY, CDR2 SVGAGI. Trimming pared 2 bases from V and 3 bases from J, leaving 10 bases between. The CDR3 totals 14 residues. The CDR3 spells CASSYQQEYYGYTF. In DNA, the CDR3 is TGTGCCAGCAGTTACCAACAGGAGTACTATGGCTACACCTTC.

The CDR3 bases are TGTGCCAGCTCACCTTCCGGGACACCCAGTCAGTACTTC. Translating it yields CASSPSGTPSQYF. The chain is built from TRBV18 and TRBJ2-7, with D possibly matching TRBD1 (6 bases). From germline, CDR1 is KGHSH and CDR2 LQKENI. Trimming removed 3 bases at V and 10 bases at J, with 16 bases between. The length of the CDR3 is 13 residues.